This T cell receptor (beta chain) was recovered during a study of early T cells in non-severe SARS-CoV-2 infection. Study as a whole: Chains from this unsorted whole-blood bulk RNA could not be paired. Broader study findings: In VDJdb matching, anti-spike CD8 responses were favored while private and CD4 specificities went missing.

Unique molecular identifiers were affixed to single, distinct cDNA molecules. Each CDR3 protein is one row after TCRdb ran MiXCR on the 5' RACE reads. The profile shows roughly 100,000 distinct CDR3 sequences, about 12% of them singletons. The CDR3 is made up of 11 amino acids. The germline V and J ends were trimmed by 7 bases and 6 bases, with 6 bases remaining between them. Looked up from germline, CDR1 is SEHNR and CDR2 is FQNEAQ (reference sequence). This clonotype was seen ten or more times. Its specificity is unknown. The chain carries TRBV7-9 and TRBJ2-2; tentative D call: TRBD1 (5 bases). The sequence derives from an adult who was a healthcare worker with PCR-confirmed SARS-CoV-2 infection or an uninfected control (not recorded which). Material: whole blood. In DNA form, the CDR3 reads TGTGCCAGCAAGGGGCCCGGGGAGCTGTTTTTT. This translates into CASKGPGELFF.